The clone carrying this T cell receptor (beta chain) appeared many times. What it binds is unknown. TCRdb fed the 5' RACE reads into MiXCR, producing one record per CDR3 protein. Here the sample spans about 69,000 distinct CDR3 sequences, 5.5% to 7.5% being singletons. This sample was included in a study of T cells after yellow fever vaccination. Study-level points and caveats: The secondary response was weaker, and its peak arrived faster, on day 5 versus 15. Only a minor proportion of clonotypes was detected across both CD4 and CD8 compartments.

The length of the CDR3 is 15 residues. The V end was cut by 7 bases, the J end by 0 bases, with 18 bases between. Germline loops: CDR1 SQVTM, CDR2 ANQGSEA. The material was CD4+ T cells sorted from PBMCs, obtained approximately 15 days after the first yellow fever vaccination. This clonotype was obtained from a man younger than 35 who received the YFV17D yellow fever vaccine. The gene calls are TRBV29-1 and TRBJ1-1, with D uncertain. The CDR3 protein is CSAGSGWGMNTEAFF. The CDR3 nucleotides are TGCAGCGCCGGGTCGGGGTGGGGTATGAACACTGAAGCTTTCTTT.